This T cell receptor (beta chain) was found in a study of CD8+CD57+ T cells in acquired aplastic anemia. This CDR3 is built from 15 residues. Germline-derived CDR1 and CDR2 are SQVTM and ANQGSEA. CDR3 and TCR beta VDJ profiling relied on genomic DNA as the template. TCRdb ran MiXCR on the reads and lists one entry per CDR3 protein. The sample yields roughly 180,000 distinct CDR3 sequences, about half seen once. Patients who underwent sequencing had shown CD8+CD57+ cell expansion by flow cytometry. Specimen: sorted CD4+, CD8+, or CD8+CD57+ T cells (not recorded which) from PBMCs. This TCR derives from a human donor with aplastic anemia. The chain combines TRBV29-1 with TRBJ1-6; the match to TRBD1 covers 9 bases. CDR3 in amino acids: CSASGTGKNNSPLHF. For the CDR3, the DNA is TGCAGTGCTAGTGGGACAGGGAAAAATAATTCACCCCTCCACTTT. Full variable domain (outside the CDR3, taken from reference TRBV29-1 and TRBJ1-6): SAVISQKPSRDICQRGTSLTIQCQVDSQVTMMFWYRQQPGQSLTLIATANQGSEATYESGFVIDKFPISRPNLTFSTLTVSNMSPEDSSIYLCSASGTGKNNSPLHFGNGTRLTVT.